Reported below is one T cell receptor (beta chain). Original data processing: Reference gene primer amplification yielded estimated nucleated cell counts. Here immunoSEQ multiplex PCR was the method, and the copy in TCRdb shows in-frame clones only, minus some. The V and J calls and clone size were taken over from that table, and D and trimming were inferred from the DNA. The sample lists some 100,000 clones; roughly 80% were seen once. The data stem from a study of blood T cell repertoires in COVID-19. Germline CDR1 reads WNHNN; CDR2 reads SYGVQD (reference sequence). Trimming shortened V by 5 bases and J by 9 bases, and 8 bases separated the two germline ends. This CDR3 spans 10 amino acids.

The sequence derives from a man in his 70s with active or convalescent COVID-19. The sequencing sample was made of peripheral blood. The chain recombines TRBV10-1 with TRBJ2-7, with TRBD1 as a possible D gene (6 bases). CDR3 sequence (DNA): TGCGCCAGCAGTCCGGACAGGCAGTACTTC. Amino acids: CASSPDRQYF.